The entry that follows covers one T cell receptor (beta chain) sequence. In this sample, this clonotype turned up a few times. Its antigen remains unidentified. One base away there is no much larger clone; base qualities are not given. The roughly 39 donors, aged about 6 to 100 years, were systemically healthy Caucasian individuals from Russia. About 9.6 milliliters of peripheral blood were collected from each donor into EDTA-treated Vacutainer tubes. PBMCs were isolated by Ficoll-Paque density-gradient centrifugation, with at least 6 million obtained per sample. Total RNA, at least 6 micrograms per sample, was extracted from PBMCs with Trizol reagent. For every donor, an aliquot of PBMCs went through flow cytometry to measure the percentages of naive CD45RAhigh/CD27high T cells. This sample is part of a study of blood T cells in healthy people across ages (dated by TCRdb to 2013 to 2016). With respect to the entire study: In model experiments, template switching captured about one uniquely barcoded TCR beta cDNA molecule for every two T cells. The donors were split into four age groups: young (average about 16 years), middle-aged (39), aged (more than 55) and long-lived (more than 80). To track age-related changes in TCR beta repertoire diversity, the study relied on deep sequencing normalized with unique cDNA molecular identifiers. Using the same blood draw, the study looked at two additional independent replicas of 1 million unique cDNA reads for two donors, one aged 18 to 30 and the other aged 80 or older. To avoid experimental bias, donors of different ages were distributed randomly across sequencing lanes. Results the study describes overall, beyond this receptor: The percentage of naive T cells measured by flow cytometry correlated strongly with observed TCR beta diversity. Observed TCR beta diversity per million T cells fell roughly linearly with age, and a significant reduction was already apparent by age around 44. Donor CMV infection status was unknown, potentially confounding age-related changes in expanded clonotypes. Compared with the aged group, the long-lived group had more naive CD4+ T cells, fewer expanded clones and increased TCR diversity, suggesting age selection. Total diversity estimates from one million sequenced T cells were considered lower bounds and underestimates. Bulk unsorted PBMC profiling prevented conclusive comparison of naive and antigen-experienced compartments.

The germline V gene encodes CDR1 MNHEY and CDR2 SVGEGT. Germline trimming: 0 bases from V, 2 bases from J; junction bases outside gene matches: 11. The CDR3 spans 18 residues, from the cysteine through the phenylalanine. The only DNA kept is the CDR3, 54 bases in frame from the first base. The library was made by 5' RACE. Sequenced using an Illumina HiSeq 2500. A second PCR of roughly 7 to 11 cycles was performed with a sample-barcoded 5' primer and a J-beta primer mix. A unique molecular identifier was introduced onto each TCR beta cDNA molecule by a template-switch 5' adaptor carrying 12 random nucleotides. At least 2.5 million CDR3-containing paired-end reads were obtained from each sample. The Mint cDNA synthesis kit, primed by a TRBC-specific oligonucleotide, was used to synthesize first-strand cDNA from all RNA. Following uracil-DNA glycosylase treatment, all cDNA underwent a first 18-cycle PCR with the universal primers M1SS and BC2_uni_R. The published analysis was carried out like this. For normalization, 1 million high-quality reads were randomly selected from each sample, with every read carrying a distinct molecular identifier. Reads sharing molecular identifiers were discarded rather than binned into consensus sequences. MiTCR, set to a Q25 quality threshold and the strictest error-elimination algorithm, was used for CDR3 identification, clonotype clustering and error correction. A nonparametric unseen species model with Euler transformation was used to estimate lower-bound total TCR beta diversity. Starting from the raw public reads, TCRdb applied fastp trimming at Q25, assembled clones with MiXCR and retained in-frame beta chains. Each entry is one CDR3 protein sequence, shown with its most common DNA and genes. The V and J calls reflect TCRdb's pipeline rather than the authors' work. The table for this sample lists roughly 900,000 distinct CDR3 sequences; 29% of them were counted only once. 17% of the sample lies in the top ten.

The receptor's source is a woman of 80 years or more in good health. The chain is made from TRBV6-2 or TRBV6-3 and TRBJ2-3; a stretch of 7 junction bases matches TRBD1. Sequences were obtained from blood. CDR3 reads: CASSYSKGAALYTDTQYF. Here is the DNA: TGTGCCAGCAGTTACTCGAAGGGGGCAGCCCTTTACACAGATACGCAGTATTTT.